This passage covers 17 T cell receptor beta chains from one sample sequenced in a study of T-cell memory formation after mild COVID-19. MiXCR, applied by TCRdb to the 5' RACE reads, yields one record per CDR3 protein. The table has almost 45,000 distinct CDR3 sequences, approximately 7% seen once. Sequencing was performed on PBMCs or a T cell subset sorted from them (not recorded which). Every receptor here comes from an adult who had mild COVID-19 (a few samples of this study predate the infection). Cell type and time point are not known.

This clonotype was counted many times. This chain connects TRBV12-3 or TRBV12-4 to TRBJ1-1, with a possible D match to TRBD1 (5 bases). This CDR3 has 13 amino acids. Trimming took off 3 bases at V and 4 bases at J, with 9 bases between the two ends. This CDR3 reads CASSFGGGTEAFF. The DNA of the CDR3 is TGTGCCAGCAGTTTCGGGGGAGGCACTGAAGCTTTCTTT.

This clonotype was observed many times. The chain carries TRBV12-3 or TRBV12-4 and TRBJ1-2; D call uncertain. V lost 7 bases, J lost 2 bases, and 20 bases lay in between. The CDR3 extends over 16 amino acids. The CDR3 coding sequence is TGTGCCAGCACCCCACAGAGGAGCACTGCCAACTATGGCTACACCTTC. It encodes CASTPQRSTANYGYTF.

This clonotype was observed many times. The V and J genes are TRBV29-1 and TRBJ1-2; the match to TRBD1 covers 7 bases. The CDR3 runs to 13 residues. Germline CDR1 reads SQVTM; CDR2 reads ANQGSEA. The V segment lost 6 bases and the J segment 2 bases; nucleotides outside the gene matches: 6. The CDR3 DNA reads as TGCAGCGTCTCGACAGGGCTCAACTATGGCTACACCTTC. This sequence encodes CSVSTGLNYGYTF.

This clonotype was picked up many times. V gene TRBV5-5 combines with J gene TRBJ1-1, with D hard to call. Germline CDR1 reads SGHKS; CDR2 reads YYEKEE (reference sequence). Trimming cost V 5 bases and J 2 bases, with 13 bases left between them. This CDR3 has 14 amino acids. The CDR3 bases are TGTGCCAGCAGATTTGACATGGGAAACACTGAAGCTTTCTTT. Encoded protein: CASRFDMGNTEAFF. The entire variable domain, with the rest obtained from reference TRBV5-5 and TRBJ1-1, is as follows: DAGVTQSPTHLIKTRGQQVTLRCSPISGHKSVSWYQQVLGQGPQFIFQYYEKEERGRGNFPDRFSARQFPNYSSELNVNALLLGDSALYLCASRFDMGNTEAFFGQGTRLTVV.

In its sample, this clonotype was seen a few times. The chain links TRBV2 to TRBJ1-2; 7 bases are shared with TRBD1. Germline V gene data show CDR1 as SNHLY and CDR2 as FYNNEI. The CDR3 consists of 16 residues. The V gene end was trimmed by 8 bases and the J gene end by 4 bases; junction bases not matched to a gene: 16. Here the CDR3 DNA reads TGTGCCAGCTGTCGGGACAGAGGGACGGCTTTCTATGGCTACACCTTC. Its protein product is CASCRDRGTAFYGYTF.

This clonotype was picked up many times. The chain links TRBV5-1 to TRBJ2-3, with D uncertain. Germline V gene lookup returns CDR1 SGHRS and CDR2 YFSETQ. This CDR3 is built from 13 residues. Trimming took off 0 bases at V and 6 bases at J, with 8 bases between the two ends. The CDR3 spells CASSLATQDTQYF. CDR3 coding DNA: TGCGCCAGCAGCTTGGCGACTCAGGATACGCAGTATTTT.

This clonotype was seen at least ten times. The CDR3 loop reads CASSRTRVPANSPLHF. In DNA form, the CDR3 reads TGTGCCAGCAGCAGAACCCGGGTCCCGGCTAATTCACCCCTCCACTTT. The chain combines TRBV11-2 with TRBJ1-6, with D unclear. The CDR3 has 16 amino acids. The V gene's germline CDR1 is SGHAT and CDR2 FQNNGV. The V end was cut by 5 bases, the J end by 6 bases, with 17 bases between.

This clonotype was counted only a few times. J is TRBJ1-5 and V is TRBV6-1, with D unresolved. V was pared by 2 bases and J by 6 bases, with 8 bases between. CDR1 is MNHNS and CDR2 is SASEGT in the germline V gene. The CDR3 spans 13 residues. The CDR3 loop reads CASSERVRQPQHF. For the CDR3, the DNA is TGTGCCAGCAGTGAAAGGGTACGTCAGCCCCAGCATTTT.

This clonotype has just a few counts. The CDR3 loop reads CASSLTQANEKLFF. CDR3 nucleotides: TGCGCCAGCAGCTTGACGCAGGCTAATGAAAAACTGTTTTTT. The J gene is TRBJ1-4, the V gene TRBV5-1; the D is unclear. Germline assignment: CDR1 SGHRS and CDR2 YFSETQ. V was cut by 1 base and J by 3 bases, with 7 bases left in between. The CDR3 has 14 amino acids.

V is TRBV30 and J is TRBJ2-3; D unresolved. Trimming cost V 3 bases and J 4 bases, with 20 bases left between them. CDR3 length equals 16 residues. CDR1 is GTSNPN, CDR2 SVGIG, per germline (reference sequence). The DNA for the CDR3 is TGTGCCTGGAGCGCGTTTTCCCCGGTCGTTCCAGATACGCAGTATTTT. This sequence encodes CAWSAFSPVVPDTQYF.

This clonotype occurred many times. The chain has TRBV20-1 and TRBJ2-7, with TRBD1 matching 7 bases. Germline CDR1 is DFQATT and CDR2 is SNEGSKA (reference sequence). This CDR3 has 14 residues. V gave up 5 bases and J gave up 0 bases; unmatched junction bases: 7. CDR3 sequence: CSAEDRLNSYEQYF. The CDR3 DNA is TGCAGTGCTGAGGACAGGCTTAACTCCTACGAGCAGTACTTC.

This clonotype has at least ten counts. This chain uses TRBV7-9 with TRBJ2-3; D might be TRBD1 or TRBD2, each matching 5 bases. The CDR3 covers 15 residues. Germline assignment: CDR1 SEHNR and CDR2 FQNEAQ (reference sequence). Deletions cut 4 bases from V and 2 bases from J, with 13 bases between. CDR3 protein: CASSSGTLHTDTQYF. The CDR3 nucleotides are TGTGCCAGCAGCTCCGGGACGCTGCACACAGATACGCAGTATTTT.

A few counts support this clonotype. The rearrangement joins TRBV5-8 to TRBJ1-2; D is unclear. The CDR3 runs to 14 residues. The germline V gene encodes CDR1 SGHTS and CDR2 YDEGEE. Trimming took 4 bases from V and 2 from J, leaving 12 bases between them. CDR3: CASSPWPWNYGYTF. CDR3 sequence (DNA): TGTGCCAGCAGCCCCTGGCCGTGGAACTATGGCTACACCTTC.

The J gene is TRBJ2-2, the V gene TRBV19, with D maybe TRBD1 (5 bases). This CDR3 is 15 amino acids long. CDR1 is LNHDA, CDR2 SQIVND, per germline (reference sequence). CDR3 residues: CSSSDGAANTGELFF. Here the CDR3 DNA reads TGTTCTAGTAGTGATGGGGCAGCGAACACCGGGGAGCTGTTTTTT.

In its sample, this clonotype was seen many times. CDR3 amino acids: CASSQARGEAFF. The CDR3 DNA reads TGTGCCAGCAGCCAAGCGAGAGGCGAAGCTTTCTTT. The chain carries TRBV3-1 and TRBJ1-1; D remains unclear. Germline values: CDR1 LGHDT, CDR2 YNNKEL (reference sequence). Between the trimmed V and J ends, which lost 1 base and 8 bases, there was a span of 8 bases. The CDR3 spans 12 residues.

This clonotype was picked up many times. The V and J genes are TRBV7-2 and TRBJ2-5; 10 bases are a match to TRBD2. Germline CDR1 reads SGHTA; CDR2 reads FQGNSA. The J segment lost 5 bases and the V segment lost 2 bases, leaving 14 bases of the junction unmatched. CDR3 length: 18 residues. For the CDR3, the DNA is TGTGCCAGCAGCTTATTGGGGCCGGGACTAGCGATTCCGGAGACCCAGTACTTC. Translating gives CASSLLGPGLAIPETQYF.

This clonotype has a count of ten or more. This rearrangement joins TRBV9 to TRBJ2-1; maybe TRBD2 (6 bases). V lost 4 bases to trimming and J lost 3 bases, with 11 bases between them. The V gene's germline CDR1 is SGDLS and CDR2 YYNGEE. The CDR3 has 14 residues. CDR3 amino acids: CASSLPGLYNEQFF. CDR3 DNA: TGTGCCAGCAGCTTACCGGGACTCTACAATGAGCAGTTCTTC. The whole variable domain, filled in from reference TRBV9 and TRBJ2-1, reads DSGVTQTPKHLITATGQRVTLRCSPRSGDLSVYWYQQSLDQGLQFLIQYYNGEERAKGNILERFSAQQFPDLHSELNLSSLELGDSALYFCASSLPGLYNEQFFGPGTRLTVL.